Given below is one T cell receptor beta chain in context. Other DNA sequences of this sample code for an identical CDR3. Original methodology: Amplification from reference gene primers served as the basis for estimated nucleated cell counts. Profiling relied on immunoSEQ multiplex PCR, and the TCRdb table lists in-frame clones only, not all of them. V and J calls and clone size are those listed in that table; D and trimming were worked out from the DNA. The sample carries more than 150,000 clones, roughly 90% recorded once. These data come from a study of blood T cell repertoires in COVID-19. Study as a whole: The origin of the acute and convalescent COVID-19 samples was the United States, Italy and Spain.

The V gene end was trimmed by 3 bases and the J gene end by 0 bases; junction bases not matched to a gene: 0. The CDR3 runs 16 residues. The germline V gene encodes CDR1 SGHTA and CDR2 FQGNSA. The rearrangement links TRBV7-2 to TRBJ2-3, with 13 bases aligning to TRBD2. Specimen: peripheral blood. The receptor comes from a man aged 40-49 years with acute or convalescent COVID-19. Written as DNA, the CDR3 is TGTGCCAGCAGCTTGGGACTAGCGGGGAGCACAGATACGCAGTATTTT. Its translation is CASSLGLAGSTDTQYF.